Listed here are 32 T cell receptor beta chains from one sample, sequenced in a study of long-term antiretroviral therapy in people with HIV. Survey-level resolution applied to immunoSEQ assay v3.0. Here immunoSEQ multiplex PCR was the method, and the copy in TCRdb shows in-frame clones only, minus some. The sample includes 15,000 or so clones, 79% of them seen just once. Sequencing used unsorted PBMCs, obtained at the start of antiretroviral therapy. All receptors derive from a man aged 25-45 years with HIV.

The chain has TRBV4-3 and TRBJ2-1; 8 nucleotides match TRBD2. Germline V CDR1 and CDR2: LGHNA, YSLEER. J was trimmed by 3 bases and V by 5 bases; bases with no gene match: 12. This CDR3 has 17 residues. CDR3 nucleotides: TGCGCCAGCAGCGACCGAGGGGCGGGGGGTCTCTACAATGAGCAGTTCTTC. The encoded protein is CASSDRGAGGLYNEQFF.

V and J are TRBV18 and TRBJ2-1; 7 nucleotides match TRBD1. This CDR3 is 16 amino acids long. V gave up 6 bases and J gave up 1 base; unmatched junction bases: 9. CDR1 and CDR2 from the germline V gene are KGHSH and LQKENI. As DNA, the CDR3 is TGTGCCAGCTCGCCCTTAGACAGGGCATCCTACAATGAGCAGTTCTTC. The encoded protein is CASSPLDRASYNEQFF.

The rearrangement uses TRBV15 and TRBJ2-1; TRBD2 agrees at 9 bases. J was trimmed by 1 base and V by 9 bases; bases with no gene match: 10. Germline assignment: CDR1 LNHNV and CDR2 YYDKDF (reference sequence). This CDR3 is 16 amino acids long. The CDR3 reads CATYERRGGSYNEQFF. The CDR3 region has the DNA TGTGCCACTTACGAGAGGCGGGGGGGATCCTACAATGAGCAGTTCTTC.

This chain uses TRBV6-5 with TRBJ1-1; a weak D match, TRBD1 (5 bases). Germline CDR1 reads MNHEY; CDR2 reads SVGAGI. The V gene lost 8 bases and the J gene lost 1 base, with 11 bases spanning the gap. The CDR3 sequence is 13 residues long. CDR3 DNA sequence: TGTGCCAGCTCTCAGGGTTCGAACACTGAAGCTTTCTTT. This codes for CASSQGSNTEAFF.

V and J are TRBV21-1 and TRBJ2-5. TRBV21-1 is a recognized pseudogene. This CDR3 spans 12 amino acids. The CDR3 DNA is TGTGCCAGCAGCAAGTACCAAGAGACCCAGTACTTC. This sequence encodes CASSKYQETQYF.

This clone counts as medium-sized. The CDR3 nucleotides are TGTGCCAGCTATTGGGACAGGGTGAATCAGCCCCAGCATTTT. Residues: CASYWDRVNQPQHF. V gene TRBV18 combines with J gene TRBJ1-5; 9 bases match TRBD1. Germline-derived CDR1 and CDR2 are KGHSH and LQKENI. V lost 7 bases to trimming and J lost 4 bases; unmatched junction nucleotides: 5. The CDR3 consists of 14 residues.

The chain links TRBV18 to TRBJ2-7, with D uncertain. The CDR3 is 14 residues long. Germline lookup yields CDR1 KGHSH and CDR2 LQKENI. Between the trimmed V and J ends, which lost 1 base and 1 base, there was a span of 8 bases. In DNA, the CDR3 is TGTGCCAGCTCACCACTACTAAATTCCTACGAGCAGTACTTC. Translating it yields CASSPLLNSYEQYF.

The V and J genes are TRBV6-1 and TRBJ1-2; possibly TRBD1 for D (6 bases). Germline values: CDR1 MNHNS, CDR2 SASEGT. CDR3 length: 12 amino acids. Trimming cost V 4 bases and J 6 bases, with 9 bases left between them. CDR3 residues: CASSAAGDGYTF. The DNA for the CDR3 is TGTGCCAGCAGTGCGGCAGGGGATGGCTACACCTTC.

The chain employs TRBV7-8 and TRBJ1-4, with D perhaps matching TRBD1 (5 bases). The CDR3 contains 16 residues. Germline V gives CDR1 SGHVS, CDR2 FQNEAQ. V lost 0 bases to trimming and J lost 4 bases, with 12 bases between them. In DNA, the CDR3 is TGTGCCAGCAGCTTAGCGCTTCAGGGACTTAATGAAAAACTGTTTTTT. Its translation is CASSLALQGLNEKLFF.

The CDR3 DNA reads TGTGCCAGCAGCCCGACAGGGGGATTTTCCTACGAGCAGTACTTC. It is translated as CASSPTGGFSYEQYF. The rearrangement links TRBV7-2 to TRBJ2-7; 9 bases are a match to TRBD1. Germline V gene data show CDR1 as SGHTA and CDR2 as FQGNSA. J lost 1 base, V lost 5 bases, and 6 bases had no gene match. This CDR3 is 15 amino acids long.

The chain employs TRBV14 and TRBJ1-2; D remains unclear. CDR3 length: 16 amino acids. Per the germline V gene, CDR1 is SGHDN and CDR2 is FVKESK. V was trimmed by 0 bases and J by 3 bases, leaving 14 bases between them. CDR3 coding DNA: TGTGCCAGCAGCCAAGATGCGTTGGGGTGGTACTATGGCTACACCTTC. As protein: CASSQDALGWYYGYTF.

The chain employs TRBV6-4 and TRBJ1-2; TRBD1 aligns across 9 bases. CDR3 length equals 13 residues. CDR1 is MRHNA, CDR2 SNTAGT, per germline. After removal of 6 bases from V and 5 bases from J, the junction contained 4 bases not matched to a gene. The CDR3 loop reads CASRGQGQYGYTF. Here the CDR3 DNA reads TGTGCCAGCAGGGGACAGGGCCAGTATGGCTACACCTTC.

This clone has a single count. The rearrangement uses TRBV11-2 and TRBJ2-1; a possible D gene is TRBD2 (6 bases). Trimming cost V 4 bases and J 2 bases, with 18 bases left between them. This CDR3 region has 17 residues. CDR1 and CDR2 from the germline V gene are SGHAT and FQNNGV. The CDR3 loop is CASSSPLAGPPYNEQFF. CDR3 DNA: TGTGCCAGCAGCTCCCCCCTCGCGGGGCCGCCCTACAATGAGCAGTTCTTC.

This rearrangement joins TRBV7-2 to TRBJ2-7; 12 nucleotides agree with TRBD2. Trimming cost V 4 bases and J 5 bases; bases outside gene matches: 9. Germline CDR1 SGHTA, CDR2 FQGNSA. This CDR3 comprises 16 residues. DNA of the CDR3: TGTGCCAGCAGCTCCCAGACTAGCGGGAGAGGAAACGAGCAGTACTTC. It translates to CASSSQTSGRGNEQYF.

The gene calls are TRBV14 and TRBJ2-2; D gene uncertain. Germline lookup yields CDR1 SGHDN and CDR2 FVKESK. The V and J ends lost 1 base and 1 base respectively, with 10 bases between them. This CDR3 contains 16 residues. CDR3 DNA: TGTGCCAGCAGCCAAGTACTGGGTTTGAACACCGGGGAGCTGTTTTTT. Its protein product is CASSQVLGLNTGELFF.

This clone occurred a few times. The chain has TRBV28 and TRBJ1-3; TRBD1 agrees at 7 bases. Germline CDR1 reads MDHEN; CDR2 reads SYDVKM. The ends lost 6 bases at V and 3 bases at J; junction bases unmatched: 8. CDR3 length: 15 residues. The CDR3 DNA sequence: TGTGCCAGCAGCCCTAAGACAGGGATTGGAAACACCATATATTTT. This codes for CASSPKTGIGNTIYF.

This sequence joins TRBV18 and TRBJ1-1, with TRBD1 identical over 9 bases. CDR3 length equals 17 residues. Germline V gives CDR1 KGHSH, CDR2 LQKENI. J gave up 3 bases and V 1 base, and 9 bases lay outside the gene matches. The CDR3 DNA follows: TGTGCCAGCTCACCACAGGGACAGGGATTTGAGGACACTGAAGCTTTCTTT. As protein: CASSPQGQGFEDTEAFF.

The chain carries TRBV7-9 and TRBJ1-1; D is perhaps TRBD1 (5 bases). The CDR3 runs 14 residues. CDR1 and CDR2 (germline): SEHNR, FQNEAQ (reference sequence). Trimming removed 2 bases at V and 3 bases at J, with 10 bases between. The CDR3 protein is CASSLKLGDTEAFF. For the CDR3, the DNA is TGTGCCAGCAGCTTAAAGTTGGGGGACACTGAAGCTTTCTTT.

The chain has TRBV4-1 and TRBJ2-3; D is uncertain. Germline V lookup: CDR1 MGHRA, CDR2 YSYEKL. The CDR3 covers 14 residues. Trimming pared 4 bases from V and 2 bases from J, leaving 10 bases between. The CDR3 spells CASSLSHPTDTQYF. In DNA, the CDR3 is TGCGCCAGCAGCCTAAGTCACCCCACAGATACGCAGTATTTT.

The chain is built from TRBV19 and TRBJ2-1; TRBD1 or TRBD2 may be the D gene (5 bases each). V was cut by 5 bases and J by 8 bases, with 13 bases left in between. Germline V gene data show CDR1 as LNHDA and CDR2 as SQIVND (reference sequence). This CDR3 contains 13 residues. CDR3 amino acids: CASSVTGTHEQFF. CDR3 DNA: TGTGCCAGTAGTGTTACCGGGACCCATGAGCAGTTCTTC.

The table lists this clone with a count of one. The V call is TRBV13, the J call TRBJ1-1; D remains unclear. Trimming pared 6 bases from V and 5 bases from J, leaving 13 bases between. Germline V lookup: CDR1 PRHDT, CDR2 FYEKMQ (reference sequence). CDR3 length: 13 amino acids. The DNA of the CDR3 is TGTGCCAGCAGTCCCGAGGTGGAAACTGAAGCTTTCTTT. Encoded protein: CASSPEVETEAFF.

This chain uses TRBV9 with TRBJ2-6, with D uncertain. The length of the CDR3 is 14 residues. V lost 0 bases and J 3 bases, leaving 4 bases between the germline ends. Germline-derived CDR1 and CDR2 are SGDLS and YYNGEE. DNA of the CDR3: TGTGCCAGCAGCGTAGGGGTTGGGGCCAACGTCCTGACTTTC. It translates to CASSVGVGANVLTF.

The gene calls are TRBV5-6 and TRBJ2-3; TRBD2 matches 8 bases. The CDR3 has 14 residues. J gave up 8 bases and V 1 base, and 6 bases lay outside the gene matches. Germline CDR1 is SGHDT and CDR2 is YYEEEE. CDR3: CASSLLSGGSTQYF. The CDR3 DNA reads as TGTGCCAGCAGCTTGTTATCGGGGGGGTCTACGCAGTATTTT.

This chain connects TRBV19 to TRBJ2-7, with 10 nucleotides matching TRBD1. Losses at the gene ends were 8 bases for V and 5 bases for J; bases not matched to a gene: 6. The CDR3 loop spans 13 amino acids. In germline, CDR1 is LNHDA, CDR2 SQIVND (reference sequence). CDR3 region: CASGDRGRHEQYF. CDR3 DNA sequence: TGTGCCAGTGGGGACAGGGGAAGGCACGAGCAGTACTTC.

The chain uses TRBV4-1 and TRBJ1-2; TRBD1 agrees at 9 bases. J was trimmed by 4 bases and V by 3 bases; bases with no gene match: 9. This CDR3 is built from 16 residues. The germline CDR1 and CDR2 sequences are MGHRA and YSYEKL. As DNA, the CDR3 is TGCGCCAGCAGCCATTCACCTGGGACAGGGAGCTATGGCTACACCTTC. Encoded protein: CASSHSPGTGSYGYTF.

The V gene is TRBV29-1, the J gene TRBJ2-3, with 9 nucleotides matching TRBD2. Germline CDR1 reads SQVTM; CDR2 reads ANQGSEA. V was clipped by 2 bases and J by 4 bases; unmatched bases: 16. The CDR3 has 18 residues. The CDR3 loop is CSVERQGLAGSLADTQYF. As DNA, the CDR3 is TGCAGCGTTGAACGGCAGGGGCTAGCGGGATCCCTAGCAGATACGCAGTATTTT.

The chain links TRBV25-1 to TRBJ2-7; tentative D call: TRBD2 (5 bases). The CDR3 extends over 11 amino acids. Germline V CDR1 and CDR2: MGHDK, SYGVNS. V lost 4 bases, J lost 5 bases, and 6 bases lay in between. The CDR3 DNA reads TGTGCCAGCAGTGGGGGAGACGAGCAGTACTTC. It is translated as CASSGGDEQYF.

The chain recombines TRBV5-6 with TRBJ2-1, with D hard to call. CDR3 size: 12 residues. The ends were cut back, 4 bases at V and 7 bases at J, with 9 bases in the middle. Germline values: CDR1 SGHDT, CDR2 YYEEEE. The CDR3 reads CASSLRPNEQFF. In nucleotides, the CDR3 is TGTGCCAGCAGCCTTCGCCCGAATGAGCAGTTCTTC. The whole variable domain, remainder taken from reference TRBV5-6 and TRBJ2-1, is DAGVTQSPTHLIKTRGQQVTLRCSPKSGHDTVSWYQQALGQGPQFIFQYYEEEERQRGNFPDRFSGHQFPNYSSELNVNALLLGDSALYLCASSLRPNEQFFGPGTRLTVL.

The rearrangement links TRBV4-1 to TRBJ1-5; D may be TRBD1 (5 bases). This CDR3 comprises 17 residues. Trimming stripped 3 bases from V and 3 bases from J, with 18 bases between. Germline assignment: CDR1 MGHRA and CDR2 YSYEKL. The chain's CDR3 is CASSHREYGTNNQPQHF. The CDR3 nucleotides are TGCGCCAGCAGCCACCGTGAATACGGGACCAACAATCAGCCCCAGCATTTT.

The gene calls are TRBV19 and TRBJ2-7; TRBD1 might be the D (5 bases). Trimming shortened V by 4 bases and J by 0 bases, and 10 bases separated the two germline ends. There are 14 residues in the CDR3. Germline V gene data show CDR1 as LNHDA and CDR2 as SQIVND (reference sequence). CDR3 amino acids: CASSTTVYSYEQYF. The CDR3 coding sequence is TGTGCCAGTAGTACGACAGTTTACTCCTACGAGCAGTACTTC.

The rearrangement joins TRBV30 to TRBJ2-3, with 8 bases lining up with TRBD2. Trimming cost V 2 bases and J 14 bases; bases outside gene matches: 6. Per germline, CDR1 GTSNPN and CDR2 SVGIG (reference sequence). The CDR3 covers 11 residues. The CDR3 region is CAWSSGTSRYF. Here the CDR3 DNA reads TGTGCCTGGAGTTCTGGGACTAGTCGGTATTTT.

The CDR3 reads CASSSRWGAGGWNEQYF. DNA of the CDR3: TGTGCCAGCAGCTCCCGCTGGGGGGCGGGAGGGTGGAACGAGCAGTACTTC. The rearrangement links TRBV11-2 to TRBJ2-7, with 9 bases matching TRBD2. Germline-derived CDR1 and CDR2 are SGHAT and FQNNGV. V gave up 4 bases and J gave up 5 bases; unmatched junction bases: 15. This CDR3 has 17 residues.